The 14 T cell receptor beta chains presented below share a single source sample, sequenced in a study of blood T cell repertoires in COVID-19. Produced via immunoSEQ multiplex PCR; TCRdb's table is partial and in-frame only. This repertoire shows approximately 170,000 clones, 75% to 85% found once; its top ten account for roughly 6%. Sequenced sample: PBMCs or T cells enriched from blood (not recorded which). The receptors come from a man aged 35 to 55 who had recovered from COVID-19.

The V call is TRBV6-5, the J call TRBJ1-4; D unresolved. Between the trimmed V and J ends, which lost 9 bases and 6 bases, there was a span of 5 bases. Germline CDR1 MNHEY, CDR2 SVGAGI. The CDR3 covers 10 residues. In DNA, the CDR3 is TGTGCCAGTAGATATGAAAAACTGTTTTTT. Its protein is CASRYEKLFF.

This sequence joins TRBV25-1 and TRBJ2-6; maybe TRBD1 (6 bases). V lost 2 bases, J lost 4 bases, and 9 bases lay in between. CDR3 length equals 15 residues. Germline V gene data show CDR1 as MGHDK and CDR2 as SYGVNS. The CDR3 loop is CASSEGTTGANVLTF. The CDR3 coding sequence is TGTGCCAGCAGTGAAGGGACAACCGGGGCCAACGTCCTGACTTTC.

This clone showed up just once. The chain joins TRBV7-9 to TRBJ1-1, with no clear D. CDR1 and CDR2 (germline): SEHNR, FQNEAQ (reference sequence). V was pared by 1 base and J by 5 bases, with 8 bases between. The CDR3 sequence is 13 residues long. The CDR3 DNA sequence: TGTGCCAGCAGCTTAGTGGAGCGGACTGAAGCTTTCTTT. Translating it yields CASSLVERTEAFF.

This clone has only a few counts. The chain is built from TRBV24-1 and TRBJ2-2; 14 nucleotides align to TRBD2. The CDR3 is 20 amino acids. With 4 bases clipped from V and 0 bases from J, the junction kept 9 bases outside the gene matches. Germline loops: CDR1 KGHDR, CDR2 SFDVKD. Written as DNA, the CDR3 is TGTGCCACCAGTGACTGGGGGACTAGCGGGGGCCTTGCGAACACCGGGGAGCTGTTTTTT. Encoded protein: CATSDWGTSGGLANTGELFF.

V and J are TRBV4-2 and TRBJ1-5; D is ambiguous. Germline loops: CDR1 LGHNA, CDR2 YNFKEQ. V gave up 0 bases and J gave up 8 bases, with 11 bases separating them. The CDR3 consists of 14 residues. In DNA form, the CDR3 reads TGTGCCAGCAGCCAAGATACGGGGAGGGAGCCCCAGCATTTT. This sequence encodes CASSQDTGREPQHF.

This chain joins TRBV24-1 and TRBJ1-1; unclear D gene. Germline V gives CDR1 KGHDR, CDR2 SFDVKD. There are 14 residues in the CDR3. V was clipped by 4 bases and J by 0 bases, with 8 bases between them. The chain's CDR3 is CATSEGGMNTEAFF. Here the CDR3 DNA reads TGTGCCACCAGTGAAGGAGGAATGAACACTGAAGCTTTCTTT.

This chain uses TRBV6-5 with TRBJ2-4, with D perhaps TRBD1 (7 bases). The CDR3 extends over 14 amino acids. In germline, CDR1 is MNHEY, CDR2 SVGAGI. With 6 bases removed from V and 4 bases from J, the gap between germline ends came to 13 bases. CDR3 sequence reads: CASSPRGRKNIQYF. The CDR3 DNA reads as TGTGCCAGCAGCCCCAGGGGGAGGAAAAACATTCAGTACTTC.

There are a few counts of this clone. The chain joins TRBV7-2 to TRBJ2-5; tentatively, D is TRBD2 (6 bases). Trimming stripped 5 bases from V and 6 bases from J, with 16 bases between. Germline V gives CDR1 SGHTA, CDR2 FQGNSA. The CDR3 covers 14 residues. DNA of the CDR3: TGTGCCAGCAGCCCACGGGACTTCGAGAAGACCCAGTACTTC. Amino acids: CASSPRDFEKTQYF.

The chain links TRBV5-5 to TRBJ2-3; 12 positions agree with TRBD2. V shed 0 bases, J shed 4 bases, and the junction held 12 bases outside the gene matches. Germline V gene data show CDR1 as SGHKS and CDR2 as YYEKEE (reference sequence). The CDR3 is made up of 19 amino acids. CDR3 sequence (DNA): TGTGCCAGCAGCTTGGGGCGGGCTAGCGGGGGGGCCGGTTCAGATACGCAGTATTTT. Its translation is CASSLGRASGGAGSDTQYF.

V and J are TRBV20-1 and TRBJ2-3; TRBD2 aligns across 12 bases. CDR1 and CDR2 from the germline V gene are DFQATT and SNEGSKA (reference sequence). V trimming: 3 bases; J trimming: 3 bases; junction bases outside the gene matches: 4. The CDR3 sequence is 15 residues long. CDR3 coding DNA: TGCAGTGCTAGTCCCGGACTAGCGGGAACAGATACGCAGTATTTT. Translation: CSASPGLAGTDTQYF.

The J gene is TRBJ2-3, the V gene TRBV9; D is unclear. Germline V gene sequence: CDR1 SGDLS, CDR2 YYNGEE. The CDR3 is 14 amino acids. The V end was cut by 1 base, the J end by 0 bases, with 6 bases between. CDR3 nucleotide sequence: TGTGCCAGCAGCGTATCCTCTAGCACAGATACGCAGTATTTT. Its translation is CASSVSSSTDTQYF. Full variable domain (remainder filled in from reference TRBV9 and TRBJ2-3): DSGVTQTPKHLITATGQRVTLRCSPRSGDLSVYWYQQSLDQGLQFLIQYYNGEERAKGNILERFSAQQFPDLHSELNLSSLELGDSALYFCASSVSSSTDTQYFGPGTRLTVL.

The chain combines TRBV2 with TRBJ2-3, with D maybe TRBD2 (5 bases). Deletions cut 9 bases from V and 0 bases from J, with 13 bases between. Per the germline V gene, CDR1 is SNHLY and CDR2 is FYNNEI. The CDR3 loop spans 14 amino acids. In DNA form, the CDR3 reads TGTGCCAGTTCCGGGGTCGTTAGCACAGATACGCAGTATTTT. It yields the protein CASSGVVSTDTQYF.

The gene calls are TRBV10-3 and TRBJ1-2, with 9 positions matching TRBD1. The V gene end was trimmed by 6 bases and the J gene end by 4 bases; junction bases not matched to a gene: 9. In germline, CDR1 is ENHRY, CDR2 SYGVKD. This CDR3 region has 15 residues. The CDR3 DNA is TGTGCCATCAGAGACGCGGGACAGGGTGGCTATGGCTACACCTTC. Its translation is CAIRDAGQGGYGYTF.

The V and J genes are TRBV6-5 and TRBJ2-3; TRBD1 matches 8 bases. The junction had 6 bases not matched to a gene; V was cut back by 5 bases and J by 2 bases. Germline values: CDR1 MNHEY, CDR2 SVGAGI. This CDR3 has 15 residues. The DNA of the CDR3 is TGTGCCAGCAGTATCACAGGGGGAGACACAGATACGCAGTATTTT. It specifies CASSITGGDTDTQYF.